This T cell receptor beta chain was found in a study of cytomegalovirus exposure and HLA in healthy donors. With 60 Vbeta and 13 Jbeta primers, the PCR was carried out. Clones were sequenced by immunoSEQ multiplex PCR, and TCRdb holds only the in-frame ones, with some missing. The sample comprises under 150,000 clones, approximately 80% of which are singletons, and around 5% rests with the top ten. From germline, CDR1 is SGHDT and CDR2 YYEEEE. V lost 5 bases and J lost 2; bases outside the gene matches: 3. The CDR3 loop spans 13 amino acids. This clone occurred a few times. The chain joins TRBV5-6 to TRBJ1-2; 7 nucleotides match TRBD1. The TCR was taken from a male donor in good health and CMV-seronegative. The source material was PBMCs. CDR3 region: CASSVDRNYGYTF. In DNA, the CDR3 is TGTGCCAGCAGTGTGGACAGGAACTATGGCTACACCTTC.